This T cell receptor beta chain derives from a study of vaccination and CD4 T cells after COVID-19. Study information: Overlapping SARS-CoV-2, HCoV-NL63, HCoV-OC43 and HCoV-229E spike peptides stimulated the cells.

Treatment denoted: approximately nine-day PBMC culture with coronavirus spike peptide pools or control peptides (ViraFEST assay). ViraFEST used peptide pools to expand antigen-specific T cells before TCR sequencing. PBMCs were cultured at over 1.5 million per well with approximately 9.3 IU/ml IL-2 and approximately 10 ug/ml peptide pools. Worth noting for this clonotype: The antigen is unknown.

The CDR3 contains 15 residues. V lost 3 bases and J lost 1; bases outside the gene matches: 2. Germline-derived CDR1 and CDR2 are SGHRS and YFSETQ. Cultured CD4+ T-cell DNA underwent Oncomine TCR Beta short-read sequencing. From the PCR reads, TCRdb called clonotypes with MiXCR, one entry per CDR3 protein. Seen here are 14,000 to 15,000 distinct CDR3 sequences, 40% to 50% observed once, and the top ten hold over 7.5%. The TCR originated in a human donor who had recovered from COVID-19. Sample: CD4+ T cells from blood, cultured in vitro. The rearrangement links TRBV5-1 to TRBJ2-1, with 9 bases fitting TRBD2. The CDR3 nucleotides are TGCGCCAGCAGCTCTAGCGGGGCATCCTACAATGAGCAGTTCTTC. It translates to CASSSSGASYNEQFF.